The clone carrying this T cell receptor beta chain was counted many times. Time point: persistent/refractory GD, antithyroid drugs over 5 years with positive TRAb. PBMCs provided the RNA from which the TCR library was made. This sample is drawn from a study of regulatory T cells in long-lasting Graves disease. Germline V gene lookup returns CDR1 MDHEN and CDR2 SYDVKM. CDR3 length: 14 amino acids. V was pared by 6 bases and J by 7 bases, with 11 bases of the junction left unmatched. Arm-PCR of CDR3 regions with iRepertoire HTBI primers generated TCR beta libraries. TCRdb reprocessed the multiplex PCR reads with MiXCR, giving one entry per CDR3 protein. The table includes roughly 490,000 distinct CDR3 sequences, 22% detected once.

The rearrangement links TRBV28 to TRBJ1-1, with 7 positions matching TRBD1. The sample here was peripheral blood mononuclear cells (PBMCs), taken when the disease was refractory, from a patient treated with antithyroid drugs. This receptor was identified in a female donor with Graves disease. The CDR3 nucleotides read TGTGCCAGCAGCCAGACCGGGACAGTTAATGAAGCTTTCTTT. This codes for CASSQTGTVNEAFF.